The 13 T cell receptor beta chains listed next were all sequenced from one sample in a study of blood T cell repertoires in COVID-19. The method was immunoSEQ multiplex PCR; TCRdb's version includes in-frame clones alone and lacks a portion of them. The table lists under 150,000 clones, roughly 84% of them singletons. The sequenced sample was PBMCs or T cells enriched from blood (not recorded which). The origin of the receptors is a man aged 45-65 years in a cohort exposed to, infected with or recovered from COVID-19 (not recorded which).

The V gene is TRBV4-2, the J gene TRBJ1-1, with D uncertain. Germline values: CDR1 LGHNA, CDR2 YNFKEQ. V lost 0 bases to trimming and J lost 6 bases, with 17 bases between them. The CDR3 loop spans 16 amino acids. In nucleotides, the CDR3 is TGTGCCAGCAGCCAAGATTTCAGGTCGGGGTTGGCTGAAGCTTTCTTT. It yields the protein CASSQDFRSGLAEAFF.

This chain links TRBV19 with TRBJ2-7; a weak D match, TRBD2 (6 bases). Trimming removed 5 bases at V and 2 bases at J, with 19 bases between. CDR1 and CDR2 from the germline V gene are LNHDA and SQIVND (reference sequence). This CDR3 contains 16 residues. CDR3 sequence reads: CASSRARGALPYEQYF. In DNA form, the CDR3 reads TGTGCCAGTAGTCGCGCCCGCGGGGCTCTTCCCTACGAGCAGTACTTC. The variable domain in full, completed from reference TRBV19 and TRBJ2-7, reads DGGITQSPKYLFRKEGQNVTLSCEQNLNHDAMYWYRQDPGQGLRLIYYSQIVNDFQKGDIAEGYSVSREKKESFPLTVTSAQKNPTAFYLCASSRARGALPYEQYFGPGTRLTVT.

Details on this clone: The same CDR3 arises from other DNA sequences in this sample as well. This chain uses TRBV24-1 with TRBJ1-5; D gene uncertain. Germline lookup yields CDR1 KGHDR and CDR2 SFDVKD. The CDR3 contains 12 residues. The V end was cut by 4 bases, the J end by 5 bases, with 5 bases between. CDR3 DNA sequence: TGTGCCACCAGTGACCCGGATCAGCCCCAGCATTTT. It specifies CATSDPDQPQHF.

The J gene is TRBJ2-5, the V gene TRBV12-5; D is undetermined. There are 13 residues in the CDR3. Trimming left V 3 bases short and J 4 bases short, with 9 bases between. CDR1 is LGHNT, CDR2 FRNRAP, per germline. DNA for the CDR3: TGTGCTAGTGGTTTAATGAGTTTAGAGACCCAGTACTTC. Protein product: CASGLMSLETQYF. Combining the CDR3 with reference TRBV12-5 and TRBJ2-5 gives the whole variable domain DARVTQTPRHKVTEMGQEVTMRCQPILGHNTVFWYRQTMMQGLELLAYFRNRAPLDDSGMPKDRFSAEMPDATLATLKIQPSEPRDSAVYFCASGLMSLETQYFGPGTRLLVL.

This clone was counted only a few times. The CDR3, as DNA: TGTGCCAGCACCCCCTGTTCCCAGCCCCAGCATTTT. Protein: CASTPCSQPQHF. This chain joins TRBV21-1 and TRBJ1-5. TRBV21-1 is a pseudogene segment. The CDR3 length is 12 residues.

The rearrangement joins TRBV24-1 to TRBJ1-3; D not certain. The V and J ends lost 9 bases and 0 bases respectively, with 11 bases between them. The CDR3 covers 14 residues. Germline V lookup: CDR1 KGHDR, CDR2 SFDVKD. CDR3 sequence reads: CATRGFYSGNTIYF. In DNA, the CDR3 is TGTGCCACCCGCGGTTTCTACTCTGGAAACACCATATATTTT.

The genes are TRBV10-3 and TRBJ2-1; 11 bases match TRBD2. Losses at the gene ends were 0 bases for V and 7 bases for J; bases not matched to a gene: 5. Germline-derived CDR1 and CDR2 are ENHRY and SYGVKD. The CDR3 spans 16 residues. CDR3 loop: CAISESTSGKENEQFF. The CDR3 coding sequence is TGTGCCATCAGTGAGTCGACTAGCGGGAAAGAAAATGAGCAGTTCTTC.

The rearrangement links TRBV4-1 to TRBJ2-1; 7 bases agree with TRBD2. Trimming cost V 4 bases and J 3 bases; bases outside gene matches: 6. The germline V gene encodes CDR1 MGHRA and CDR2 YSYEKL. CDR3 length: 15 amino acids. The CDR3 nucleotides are TGCGCCAGCAGCCCTCTAGCGGTTTACTACAATGAGCAGTTCTTC. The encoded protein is CASSPLAVYYNEQFF.

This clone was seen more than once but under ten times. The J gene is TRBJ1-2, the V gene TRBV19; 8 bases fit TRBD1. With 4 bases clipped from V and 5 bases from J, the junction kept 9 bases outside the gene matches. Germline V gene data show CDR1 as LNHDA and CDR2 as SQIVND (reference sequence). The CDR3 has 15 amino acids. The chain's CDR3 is CASSTAGGRGYGYTF. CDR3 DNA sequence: TGTGCCAGTAGTACGGCAGGGGGCCGAGGTTATGGCTACACCTTC.

The CDR3 here is CASSQEGLAGAANTGELFF. As DNA, the CDR3 is TGCGCCAGCAGCCAAGAGGGACTAGCGGGGGCCGCGAACACCGGGGAGCTGTTTTTT. V and J are TRBV4-3 and TRBJ2-2, with 14 positions matching TRBD2. Germline CDR1 LGHNA, CDR2 YSLEER. The ends lost 0 bases at V and 0 bases at J; junction bases unmatched: 3. This CDR3 contains 19 residues.

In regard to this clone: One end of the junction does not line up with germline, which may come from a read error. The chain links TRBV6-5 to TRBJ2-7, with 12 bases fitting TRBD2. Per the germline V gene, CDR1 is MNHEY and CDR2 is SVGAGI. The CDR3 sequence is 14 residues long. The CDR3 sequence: CASSWTSGIGEQYF. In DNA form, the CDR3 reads TGTGCCAGTAGTTGGACTAGCGGGATTGGAGAGCAGTACTTC.

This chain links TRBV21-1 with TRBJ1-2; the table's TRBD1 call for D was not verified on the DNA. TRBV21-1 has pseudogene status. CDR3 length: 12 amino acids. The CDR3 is CARGDSPYGYTF. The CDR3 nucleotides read TGTGCCAGGGGGGACAGTCCGTATGGCTACACCTTC.

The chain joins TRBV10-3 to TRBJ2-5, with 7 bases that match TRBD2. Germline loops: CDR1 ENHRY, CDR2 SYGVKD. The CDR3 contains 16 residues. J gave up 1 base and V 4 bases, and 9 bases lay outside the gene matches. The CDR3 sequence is CAISVGLKRGQETQYF. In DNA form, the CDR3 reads TGTGCCATCAGTGTAGGATTGAAGCGGGGCCAAGAGACCCAGTACTTC.